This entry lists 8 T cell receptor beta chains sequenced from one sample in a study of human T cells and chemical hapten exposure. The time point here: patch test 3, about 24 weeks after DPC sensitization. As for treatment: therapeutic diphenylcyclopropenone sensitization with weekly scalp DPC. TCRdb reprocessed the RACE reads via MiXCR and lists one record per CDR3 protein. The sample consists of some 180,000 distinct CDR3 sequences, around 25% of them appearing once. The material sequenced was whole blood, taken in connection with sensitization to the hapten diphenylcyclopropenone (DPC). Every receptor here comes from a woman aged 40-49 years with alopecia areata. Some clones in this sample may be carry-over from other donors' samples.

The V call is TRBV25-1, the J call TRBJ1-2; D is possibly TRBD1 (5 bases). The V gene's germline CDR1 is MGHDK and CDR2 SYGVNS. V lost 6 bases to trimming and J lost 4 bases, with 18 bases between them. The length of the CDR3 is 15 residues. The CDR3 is CASRGDGQGGYGYTF. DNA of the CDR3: TGTGCCAGCAGGGGGGACGGTCAGGGAGGCTATGGCTACACCTTC.

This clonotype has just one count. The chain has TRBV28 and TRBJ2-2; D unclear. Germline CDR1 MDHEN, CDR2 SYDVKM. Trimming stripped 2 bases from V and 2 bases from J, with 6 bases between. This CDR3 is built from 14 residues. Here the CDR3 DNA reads TGTGCCAGCAGTTTAAGGATAAACACCGGGGAGCTGTTTTTT. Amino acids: CASSLRINTGELFF.

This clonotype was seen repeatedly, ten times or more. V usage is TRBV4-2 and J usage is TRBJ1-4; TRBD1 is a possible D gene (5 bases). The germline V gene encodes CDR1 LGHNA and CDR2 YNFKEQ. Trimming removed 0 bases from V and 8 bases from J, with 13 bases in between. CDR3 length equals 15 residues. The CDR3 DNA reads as TGTGCCAGCAGCCAAGATCAGGGAGGGTCGGAAAAACTGTTTTTT. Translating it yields CASSQDQGGSEKLFF.

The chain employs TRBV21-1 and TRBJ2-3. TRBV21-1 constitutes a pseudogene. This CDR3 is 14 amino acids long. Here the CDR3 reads CASSDTISTDTQYF. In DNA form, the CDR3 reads TGTGCCAGCAGCGATACGATTAGCACAGATACGCAGTATTTT.

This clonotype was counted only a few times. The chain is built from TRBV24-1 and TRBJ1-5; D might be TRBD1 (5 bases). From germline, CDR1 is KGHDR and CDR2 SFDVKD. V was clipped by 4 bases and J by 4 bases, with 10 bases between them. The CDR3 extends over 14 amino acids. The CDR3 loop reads CATSETGPNQPQHF. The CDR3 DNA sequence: TGTGCCACCAGTGAAACGGGGCCTAATCAGCCCCAGCATTTT.

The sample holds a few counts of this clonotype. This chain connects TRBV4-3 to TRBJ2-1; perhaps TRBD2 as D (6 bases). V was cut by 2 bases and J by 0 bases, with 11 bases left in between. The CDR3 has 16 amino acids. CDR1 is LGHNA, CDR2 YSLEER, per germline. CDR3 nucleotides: TGCGCCAGCAGCCAAAGCGGGTTAAGCTCCTACAATGAGCAGTTCTTC. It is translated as CASSQSGLSSYNEQFF.

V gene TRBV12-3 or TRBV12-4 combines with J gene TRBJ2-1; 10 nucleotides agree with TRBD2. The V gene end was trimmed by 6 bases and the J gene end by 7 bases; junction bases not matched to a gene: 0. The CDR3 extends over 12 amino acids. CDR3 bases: TGTGCCAGCAGACTAGCGGGAAATGAGCAGTTCTTC. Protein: CASRLAGNEQFF.

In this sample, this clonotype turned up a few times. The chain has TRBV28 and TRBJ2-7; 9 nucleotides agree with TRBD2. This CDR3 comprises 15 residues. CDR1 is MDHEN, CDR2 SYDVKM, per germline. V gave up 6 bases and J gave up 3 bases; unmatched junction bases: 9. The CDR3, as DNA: TGTGCCAGCAGCCGTAGCGGGAGCACCCACTACGAGCAGTACTTC. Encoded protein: CASSRSGSTHYEQYF.